The next 18 T cell receptor beta chains were all read from a single sample in a study of T cell responses to AZD1222 COVID-19 vaccine. The table came from immunoSEQ multiplex PCR; TCRdb's copy has only in-frame clones and leaves some out. This sample yields approximately 130,000 clones, of which 88% are seen a single time; around 5% belongs to the top ten. The sample was peripheral blood, taken 28 days after the second AZD1222 dose. These receptors were collected from an adult who received the AZD1222 COVID-19 vaccine.

This rearrangement joins TRBV7-9 to TRBJ1-1; TRBD1 might be the D (6 bases). Deletions cut 10 bases from V and 5 bases from J, with 11 bases between. This CDR3 is built from 11 residues. Germline assignment: CDR1 SEHNR and CDR2 FQNEAQ (reference sequence). CDR3 protein: CATETGTEAFF. The CDR3 nucleotides are TGTGCCACCGAAACAGGGACTGAAGCTTTCTTT.

This clone was seen a few times. The J gene is TRBJ2-4, the V gene TRBV29-1; 8 bases are a match to TRBD1. The junction had 7 bases not matched to a gene; V was cut back by 7 bases and J by 2 bases. This CDR3 is built from 14 residues. Per germline, CDR1 SQVTM and CDR2 ANQGSEA. The DNA of the CDR3 is TGCAGCGCCCTTGGACAGGGTCCCAAAAACATTCAGTACTTC. It translates to CSALGQGPKNIQYF.

The V call is TRBV4-1, the J call TRBJ2-7, with D tentatively TRBD1 or TRBD2 (5 bases each). V gave up 3 bases and J gave up 2 bases, with 14 bases separating them. Germline CDR1 reads MGHRA; CDR2 reads YSYEKL. This CDR3 is 15 amino acids long. The CDR3 protein is CASSQAWGIAYEQYF. CDR3 bases: TGCGCCAGCAGCCAGGCATGGGGGATCGCCTACGAGCAGTACTTC.

The gene calls are TRBV15 and TRBJ2-1; D unresolved. V was shortened by 0 bases and J by 5 bases, with 8 bases between the two germline ends. CDR3 length equals 14 residues. Per the germline V gene, CDR1 is LNHNV and CDR2 is YYDKDF (reference sequence). CDR3 coding DNA: TGTGCCACCAGCAGAGATCTGGAGAACAATGAGCAGTTCTTC. It encodes CATSRDLENNEQFF.

The chain uses TRBV2 and TRBJ2-1; TRBD2 agrees at 7 bases. V shed 4 bases, J shed 1 base, and the junction held 4 bases outside the gene matches. From germline, CDR1 is SNHLY and CDR2 FYNNEI. CDR3 size: 15 residues. DNA of the CDR3: TGTGCCAGCAGTGCTAGCGGAGTTTCCTACAATGAGCAGTTCTTC. This sequence encodes CASSASGVSYNEQFF.

The V and J genes are TRBV2 and TRBJ1-5; weak D call: TRBD1 (5 bases). The length of the CDR3 is 13 residues. V was cut by 7 bases and J by 4 bases, with 11 bases left in between. Germline CDR1 reads SNHLY; CDR2 reads FYNNEI. This CDR3 reads CASTGGRNQPQHF. DNA for the CDR3: TGTGCCAGCACGGGGGGACGGAATCAGCCCCAGCATTTT.

This rearrangement joins TRBV10-1 to TRBJ1-5, with D unclear. The V end lost 4 bases, the J end lost 4 bases, and 8 bases lay between the germline ends. Germline loops: CDR1 WNHNN, CDR2 SYGVQD (reference sequence). CDR3 size: 13 residues. CDR3 sequence reads: CASSVGGNQPQHF. The CDR3, as DNA: TGCGCCAGCAGTGTCGGAGGGAATCAGCCCCAGCATTTT.

The chain couples TRBV5-1 to TRBJ1-4, with D tentatively TRBD1 (6 bases). Germline V gene data show CDR1 as SGHRS and CDR2 as YFSETQ. With 0 bases removed from V and 3 bases from J, the gap between germline ends came to 15 bases. This CDR3 is 17 amino acids long. DNA of the CDR3: TGCGCCAGCAGCTTGGATCGGGGGGCGCGGTCTAATGAAAAACTGTTTTTT. This gives the protein CASSLDRGARSNEKLFF. Based on the CDR3 plus reference TRBV5-1 and TRBJ1-4, the full variable domain is KAGVTQTPRYLIKTRGQQVTLSCSPISGHRSVSWYQQTPGQGLQFLFEYFSETQRNKGNFPGRFSGRQFSNSRSEMNVSTLELGDSALYLCASSLDRGARSNEKLFFGSGTQLSVL.

This chain connects TRBV6-5 to TRBJ1-1, with 7 bases matching TRBD1. This CDR3 is 13 amino acids long. In germline, CDR1 is MNHEY, CDR2 SVGAGI. V gave up 8 bases and J gave up 0 bases; unmatched junction bases: 3. In DNA form, the CDR3 reads TGTGCCAGCCACAGGGGCATGAACACTGAAGCTTTCTTT. Protein: CASHRGMNTEAFF.

This rearrangement joins TRBV19 to TRBJ2-1; 12 bases map to TRBD2. CDR1 LNHDA and CDR2 SQIVND come from the germline V gene (reference sequence). The length of the CDR3 is 17 residues. The trim removed 0 bases at V and 1 base at J, leaving 1 base unmatched. This chain's CDR3 is CASSIETSGSSYNEQFF. DNA for the CDR3: TGTGCCAGTAGTATAGAGACTAGCGGGAGTTCCTACAATGAGCAGTTCTTC.

This chain joins TRBV9 and TRBJ1-1; D ambiguous. CDR3 length: 16 amino acids. The ends were cut back, 0 bases at V and 3 bases at J, with 15 bases in the middle. From germline, CDR1 is SGDLS and CDR2 YYNGEE. The CDR3 region is CASSVEGSLWDTEAFF. CDR3 bases: TGTGCCAGCAGCGTAGAGGGATCACTTTGGGACACTGAAGCTTTCTTT. The full variable domain, rest sourced from reference TRBV9 and TRBJ1-1, is DSGVTQTPKHLITATGQRVTLRCSPRSGDLSVYWYQQSLDQGLQFLIQYYNGEERAKGNILERFSAQQFPDLHSELNLSSLELGDSALYFCASSVEGSLWDTEAFFGQGTRLTVV.

The V gene is TRBV18, the J gene TRBJ1-5, with D unclear. This CDR3 has 13 amino acids. The V gene's germline CDR1 is KGHSH and CDR2 LQKENI. Trimming cost V 6 bases and J 5 bases, with 11 bases left between them. The CDR3 loop is CASSTGRDQPQHF. For the CDR3, the DNA is TGTGCCAGCTCTACGGGAAGGGATCAGCCCCAGCATTTT. Complete variable domain (other parts from reference TRBV18 and TRBJ1-5): NAGVMQNPRHLVRRRGQEARLRCSPMKGHSHVYWYRQLPEEGLKFMVYLQKENIIDESGMPKERFSAEFPKEGPSILRIQQVVRGDSAAYFCASSTGRDQPQHFGDGTRLSIL.

V usage is TRBV12-3 or TRBV12-4 and J usage is TRBJ2-7, with D maybe TRBD1 (6 bases). Deletions cut 6 bases from V and 0 bases from J, with 9 bases between. The CDR3 is 13 amino acids. The CDR3 region is CASSQDSSYEQYF. DNA of the CDR3: TGTGCCAGCAGCCAGGACAGCTCCTACGAGCAGTACTTC.

The chain has TRBV27 and TRBJ2-6; no clear D gene. With 5 bases removed from V and 0 bases from J, the gap between germline ends came to 5 bases. CDR3 length: 14 amino acids. Per the germline V gene, CDR1 is MNHEY and CDR2 is SMNVEV (reference sequence). As DNA, the CDR3 is TGTGCCAGCAGTATCAGCTCTGGGGCCAACGTCCTGACTTTC. It translates to CASSISSGANVLTF. Drawing the rest from reference TRBV27 and TRBJ2-6, the complete variable domain is EAQVTQNPRYLITVTGKKLTVTCSQNMNHEYMSWYRQDPGLGLRQIYYSMNVEVTDKGDVPEGYKVSRKEKRNFPLILESPSPNQTSLYFCASSISSGANVLTFGAGSRLTVL.

This chain connects TRBV3-1 (or the pseudogene TRBV3-2) to TRBJ1-6, with no clear D. The CDR3 runs 17 residues. Germline V lookup: CDR1 LGHDT, CDR2 YNNKEL (reference sequence). V was cut by 4 bases and J by 4 bases, with 17 bases left in between. CDR3 sequence: CASSRLQKDPYNSPLHF. CDR3 sequence (DNA): TGTGCCAGCAGCCGACTCCAGAAGGACCCTTATAATTCACCCCTCCACTTT.

The chain has TRBV3-1 (or the pseudogene TRBV3-2) and TRBJ1-6, with TRBD1 matching 7 bases. V was pared by 1 base and J by 7 bases, with 4 bases of the junction left unmatched. The CDR3 is 15 residues long. Germline-derived CDR1 and CDR2 are LGHDT and YNNKEL (reference sequence). The CDR3: CASSQGQGRNSPLHF. The CDR3 coding sequence is TGTGCCAGCAGCCAAGGACAGGGCCGGAATTCACCCCTCCACTTT.

This clone is a singleton in its sample. The chain couples TRBV6-5 to TRBJ1-1; no clear D gene. CDR3 length equals 13 residues. Germline V lookup: CDR1 MNHEY, CDR2 SVGAGI. V was trimmed by 2 bases and J by 1 base, leaving 5 bases between them. CDR3 nucleotides: TGTGCCAGCAGTTACGGTACGAACACTGAAGCTTTCTTT. This codes for CASSYGTNTEAFF.

The chain links TRBV28 to TRBJ1-2; 9 nucleotides match TRBD1. Germline CDR1 and CDR2: MDHEN and SYDVKM. The CDR3 totals 13 residues. The V and J ends lost 6 bases and 4 bases, in that order; junction bases with no gene match: 3. The CDR3 protein is CASRGDRAYGYTF. In DNA form, the CDR3 reads TGTGCCAGCAGGGGGGACAGGGCCTATGGCTACACCTTC.